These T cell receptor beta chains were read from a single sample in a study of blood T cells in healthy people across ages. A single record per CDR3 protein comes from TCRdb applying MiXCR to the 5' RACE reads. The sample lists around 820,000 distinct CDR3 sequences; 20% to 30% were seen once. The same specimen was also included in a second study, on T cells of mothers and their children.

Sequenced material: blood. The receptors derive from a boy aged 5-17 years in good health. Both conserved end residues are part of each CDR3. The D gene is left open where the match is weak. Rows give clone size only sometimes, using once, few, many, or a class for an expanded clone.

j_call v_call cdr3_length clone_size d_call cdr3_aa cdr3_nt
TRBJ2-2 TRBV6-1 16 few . CASPSSQAYNTGELFF TGTGCCAGCCCTTCCAGCCAGGCTTATAACACCGGGGAGCTGTTTTTT
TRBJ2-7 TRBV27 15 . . CASSLSGFNSYEQYF TGTGCCAGCAGTTTATCGGGTTTTAATTCCTACGAGCAGTACTTC
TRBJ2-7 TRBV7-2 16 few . CASSRILQTRAGEQYF TGTGCCAGCAGTCGAATCCTACAAACTCGGGCCGGCGAGCAGTACTTC
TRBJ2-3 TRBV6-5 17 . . CASSYSVGGMGTDTQYF TGTGCCAGCAGTTACTCGGTAGGGGGGATGGGCACAGATACGCAGTATTTT
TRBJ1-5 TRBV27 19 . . CASSYPGVAGLSSNQPQHF TGTGCCAGCAGTTACCCCGGGGTGGCCGGGCTAAGTAGCAATCAGCCCCAGCATTTT
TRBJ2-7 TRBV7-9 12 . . CASSLEAHEQYF TGTGCCAGCAGCTTAGAGGCCCACGAGCAGTACTTC
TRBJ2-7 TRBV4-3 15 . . CASSQERTHPYEQYF TGCGCCAGCAGCCAAGAAAGGACGCACCCCTACGAGCAGTACTTC
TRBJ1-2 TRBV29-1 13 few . CSVEVEPSRGYTF TGCAGCGTTGAGGTAGAACCCTCGCGTGGCTACACCTTC
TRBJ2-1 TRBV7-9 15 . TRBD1 CASSRQGELYNEQFF TGTGCCAGCAGCCGCCAGGGGGAGCTATACAATGAGCAGTTCTTC
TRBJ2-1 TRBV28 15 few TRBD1 CASSFWAGGFGEQFF TGTGCCAGCAGTTTCTGGGCAGGGGGCTTTGGTGAGCAGTTCTTC
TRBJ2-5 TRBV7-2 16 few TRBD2 CASSLVFSGRRETQYF TGTGCCAGCAGCTTAGTTTTTAGCGGGAGACGCGAGACCCAGTACTTC
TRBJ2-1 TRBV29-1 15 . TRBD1 CSVEDPEDRADEQFF TGCAGCGTTGAAGATCCGGAAGACAGGGCCGATGAGCAGTTCTTC
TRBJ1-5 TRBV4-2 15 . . CASSPTGASVGPQHF TGTGCCAGCAGCCCGACCGGGGCCTCGGTAGGGCCCCAGCATTTT
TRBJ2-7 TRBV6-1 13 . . CASGMYFSYEQYF TGTGCCAGCGGAATGTACTTCTCCTACGAGCAGTACTTC
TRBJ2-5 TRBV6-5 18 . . CASSYSDPALPGGETQYF TGTGCCAGCAGTTACTCCGACCCGGCTCTACCAGGTGGAGAGACCCAGTACTTC
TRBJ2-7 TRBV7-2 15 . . CASSLGRALSYEQYF TGTGCCAGCAGCTTAGGGCGGGCTCTTAGCTACGAGCAGTACTTC
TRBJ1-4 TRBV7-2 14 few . CASSLIHRREKLFF TGTGCCAGCAGCTTAATCCACCGGCGAGAAAAACTGTTTTTT
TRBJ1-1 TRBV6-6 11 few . CASSYGPEAFF TGTGCCAGCAGTTACGGCCCCGAAGCTTTCTTT
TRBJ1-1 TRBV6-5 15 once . CASSYGQTMNTEAFF TGTGCCAGCAGTTACGGACAGACTATGAACACTGAAGCTTTCTTT
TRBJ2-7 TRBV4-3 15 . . CASSQELVLGGSWFF TGCGCCAGCAGCCAAGAACTAGTATTGGGGGGTAGTTGGTTCTTC
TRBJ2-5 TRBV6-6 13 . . CASSYYREETQYF TGTGCCAGCAGTTACTACAGGGAAGAGACCCAGTACTTC
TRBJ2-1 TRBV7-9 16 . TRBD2 CASSSLMRGIYNEQFF TGTGCCAGCAGCTCGTTAATGCGGGGGATCTACAATGAGCAGTTCTTC
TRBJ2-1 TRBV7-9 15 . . CASSLVGSRRGEQFF TGTGCCAGCAGCTTAGTAGGGTCAAGGCGGGGTGAGCAGTTCTTC
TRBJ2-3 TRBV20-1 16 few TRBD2 CSARGPPSGSADTQYF TGCAGTGCTAGAGGCCCCCCTAGCGGGAGCGCAGATACGCAGTATTTT
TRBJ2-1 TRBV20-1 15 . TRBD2 CSALPGLAGGGEQFF TGCAGTGCGCTACCGGGACTAGCGGGGGGTGGTGAGCAGTTCTTC
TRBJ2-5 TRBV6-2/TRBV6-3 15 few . CASTFSGGYQETQYF TGTGCCAGCACCTTCTCCGGGGGATACCAAGAGACCCAGTACTTC
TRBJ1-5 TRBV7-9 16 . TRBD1 CASSLWGQGSNQPQHF TGTGCCAGCAGCCTCTGGGGACAGGGGAGCAATCAGCCCCAGCATTTT
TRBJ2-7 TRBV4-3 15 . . CASSQSWGSSDEQYF TGCGCCAGCAGCCAATCTTGGGGATCTTCGGACGAGCAGTACTTC
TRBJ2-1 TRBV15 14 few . CATSREQAPNEQFF TGTGCCACCAGCAGAGAACAGGCTCCCAATGAGCAGTTCTTC
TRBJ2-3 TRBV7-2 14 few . CASSLTDYTDTQYF TGTGCCAGCAGCTTAACGGATTACACAGATACGCAGTATTTT
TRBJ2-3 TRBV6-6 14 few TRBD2 CASRATSGRDTQYF TGTGCCAGCAGGGCGACTAGCGGGAGGGATACGCAGTATTTT
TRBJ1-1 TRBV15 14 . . CATNLGRDDTEAFF TGTGCCACCAACCTGGGCAGGGATGACACTGAAGCTTTCTTT
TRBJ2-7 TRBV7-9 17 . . CASSFPHDSGADYEQYF TGTGCCAGCAGCTTTCCCCACGATTCCGGGGCCGACTACGAGCAGTACTTC
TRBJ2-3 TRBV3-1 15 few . CASSQWDGHTDTQYF TGTGCCAGCAGCCAATGGGACGGACACACAGATACGCAGTATTTT
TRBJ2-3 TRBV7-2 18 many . CASSLRPSRGGTSDTQYF TGTGCCAGCAGCTTAAGGCCATCAAGGGGGGGAACTTCAGATACGCAGTATTTT
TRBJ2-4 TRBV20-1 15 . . CSAHLTRFAKNIQYF TGCAGTGCCCACTTAACTAGGTTTGCCAAAAACATTCAGTACTTC
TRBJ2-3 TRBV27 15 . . CASSSLIEVSSDQYF TGTGCCAGCAGTTCACTAATAGAAGTGAGCTCCGACCAGTATTTT
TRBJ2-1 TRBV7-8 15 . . CASSLQGLGYNEQFF TGTGCCAGCAGCTTACAGGGGCTCGGATACAATGAGCAGTTCTTC
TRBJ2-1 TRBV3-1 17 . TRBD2 CASSQDGGAPLDNEQFF TGTGCCAGCAGCCAAGACGGGGGGGCACCCTTAGACAATGAGCAGTTCTTC
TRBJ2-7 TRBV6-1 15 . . CASSDQHGPAREQYF TGTGCCAGCAGTGACCAACACGGACCGGCTAGGGAGCAGTACTTC
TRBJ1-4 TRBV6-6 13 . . CATNYRVMEKLFF TGTGCCACCAACTACAGGGTGATGGAAAAACTGTTTTTT
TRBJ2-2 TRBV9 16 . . CASSLGGAGRTGELFF TGTGCCAGCAGCTTAGGTGGGGCGGGGCGCACCGGGGAGCTGTTTTTT
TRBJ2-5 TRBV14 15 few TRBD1 CASSPSWDSQETQYF TGTGCCAGCAGCCCCTCGTGGGACAGCCAAGAGACCCAGTACTTC
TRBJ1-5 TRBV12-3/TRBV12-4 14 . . CASSIDGRNQPQHF TGTGCCAGCAGTATCGACGGACGCAATCAGCCCCAGCATTTT
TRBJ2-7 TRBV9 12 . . CASSVEYGEQYF TGTGCCAGCAGCGTAGAGTATGGCGAGCAGTACTTC
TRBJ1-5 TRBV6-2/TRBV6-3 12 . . CASSEGFRPQHF TGTGCCAGCAGTGAAGGGTTCCGGCCCCAGCATTTT
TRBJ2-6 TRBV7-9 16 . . CASRLMTDGGANVLTF TGTGCCAGCAGACTAATGACAGACGGAGGGGCCAACGTCCTGACTTTC
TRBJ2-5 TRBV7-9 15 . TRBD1 CASANREGASETQYF TGTGCCAGCGCCAACCGTGAGGGGGCTTCAGAGACCCAGTACTTC
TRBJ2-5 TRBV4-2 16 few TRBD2 CASSQGVTGGPETQYF TGTGCCAGCAGCCAAGGGGTTACGGGAGGGCCCGAGACCCAGTACTTC
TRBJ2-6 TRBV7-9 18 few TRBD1 CASSPRTGHEAGANVLTF TGTGCCAGCAGCCCAAGGACAGGTCATGAGGCTGGGGCCAACGTCCTGACTTTC
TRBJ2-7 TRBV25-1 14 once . CASSEYGRKNEQYF TGTGCCAGCAGTGAATATGGGAGGAAGAACGAGCAGTACTTC
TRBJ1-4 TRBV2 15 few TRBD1 CASSDATGGNEKLFF TGTGCCAGCAGTGACGCGACAGGGGGCAATGAAAAACTGTTTTTT
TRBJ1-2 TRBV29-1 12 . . CSAGAGNYGYTF TGCAGCGCCGGGGCGGGGAACTATGGCTACACCTTC
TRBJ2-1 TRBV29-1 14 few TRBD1 CSVETGGLTNEQFF TGCAGCGTGGAGACAGGGGGCCTGACGAATGAGCAGTTCTTC
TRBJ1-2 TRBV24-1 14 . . CATSDTSELEGYTF TGTGCCACCAGTGATACTTCGGAGCTGGAAGGCTACACCTTC
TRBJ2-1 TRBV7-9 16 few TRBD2 CASSSTPGLLTNEQFF TGTGCCAGCAGCTCCACTCCGGGACTACTTACAAATGAGCAGTTCTTC
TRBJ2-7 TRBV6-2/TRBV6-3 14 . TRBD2 CASSFTSGAYEQYF TGTGCCAGCAGTTTCACTAGCGGGGCCTACGAGCAGTACTTC